This T cell receptor (beta chain) is drawn from a study of PD-1 blockade in classical Hodgkin lymphoma. Whole-study results and caveats: Patients excluded were those beginning nivolumab under 1 year after ASCT. With respect to the repertoire differences, their causes, possibly disease activity or prior therapy, remain undefined. Newly diagnosed patients were said to have less baseline TCR diversity than healthy donors did. While CD8+ TCR diversity did not rise significantly by C4D1, CD4+ TCR diversity did.

Sequencing was performed with immunoSEQ multiplex PCR; in TCRdb, only in-frame clones are kept and a portion is missing. Seen here are over 45,000 clones, 73% observed once, and the top ten hold roughly 16%. Regarding this clone: Its antigen is unidentified.

CDR1 and CDR2 (germline): GTSNPN, SVGIG (reference sequence). The CDR3 length is 13 residues. V shed 5 bases and J shed 5 bases, with 12 bases lying between them. The patients all showed relapse after autologous stem cell transplantation, while their brentuximab vedotin exposure varied. The rearrangement uses TRBV30 and TRBJ1-4; D unresolved. This clonotype originated in a human donor with classical Hodgkin lymphoma. Sequenced material: peripheral blood mononuclear cells (PBMCs), taken before the second cycle of nivolumab. Written as DNA, the CDR3 is TGTGCCTGGGAAGGGAGAGGGAATGAAAAACTGTTTTTT. Translation: CAWEGRGNEKLFF.